This record looks at one TCR beta chain sequence and its context. The record originates from a study of control samples from healthy donors and cancer patients. Germline V lookup: CDR1 MDHEN, CDR2 SYDVKM. The CDR3 totals 12 residues. Trimming removed 4 bases from V and 3 bases from J, with 6 bases in between. Libraries were prepared by immunoSEQ multiplex PCR; TCRdb keeps only in-frame clonotypes and omits some of them. The repertoire holds some 57,000 clones, with 85% to 95% as singletons. The TCR was taken from a young man in good health. The rearrangement links TRBV28 to TRBJ1-2; no reliable D call. The sequencing input was blood. This CDR3 reads CASSWRDYGYTF. In DNA form, the CDR3 reads TGTGCCAGCAGTTGGCGGGACTATGGCTACACCTTC.